This T cell receptor (beta chain) was captured in a study of blood T cell repertoires in COVID-19. Whole-study context: Spain, Italy and the United States supplied samples that represented acute and convalescent COVID-19. PBMCs, B-cell-depleted T cells, or T cells provided the cDNA or gDNA that made up the material.

In the original processing: Estimated nucleated cell counts came from reference gene primer amplification. Generated by immunoSEQ multiplex PCR, the TCRdb table keeps only in-frame clones and is missing some. The DNA gave D and trimming, while V, J and clone size come from that table. There are under 150,000 clones in the sample; 84% occur only once, and about 8.1% lies in the top ten. Unmatched junction bases numbered 7, after V lost 5 bases and J lost 8 bases. CDR3 length: 14 amino acids. CDR1 is SEHNR, CDR2 FQNEAQ, per germline (reference sequence). The receptor's source is a middle-aged woman with acute or convalescent COVID-19. This chain joins TRBV7-9 and TRBJ2-2; the match to TRBD2 covers 8 bases. Sequencing was performed on peripheral blood. The CDR3 DNA sequence: TGTGCCAGCAGCGTAAGCGGGGGCCGAGGGGAGCTGTTTTTT. Its protein is CASSVSGGRGELFF.